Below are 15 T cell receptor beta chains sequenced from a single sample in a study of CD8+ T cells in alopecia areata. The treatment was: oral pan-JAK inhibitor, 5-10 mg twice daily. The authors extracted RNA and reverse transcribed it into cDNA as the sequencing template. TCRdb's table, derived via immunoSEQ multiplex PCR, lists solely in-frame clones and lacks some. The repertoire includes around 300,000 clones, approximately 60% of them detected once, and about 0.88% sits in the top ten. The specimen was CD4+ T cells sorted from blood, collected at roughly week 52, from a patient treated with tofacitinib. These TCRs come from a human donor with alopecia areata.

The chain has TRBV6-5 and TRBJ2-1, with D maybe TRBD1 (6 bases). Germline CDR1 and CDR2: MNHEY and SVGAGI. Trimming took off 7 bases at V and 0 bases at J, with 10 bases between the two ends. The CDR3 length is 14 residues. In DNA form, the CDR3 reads TGTGCCAGCATGAGGGGGAGCTCCTACAATGAGCAGTTCTTC. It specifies CASMRGSSYNEQFF.

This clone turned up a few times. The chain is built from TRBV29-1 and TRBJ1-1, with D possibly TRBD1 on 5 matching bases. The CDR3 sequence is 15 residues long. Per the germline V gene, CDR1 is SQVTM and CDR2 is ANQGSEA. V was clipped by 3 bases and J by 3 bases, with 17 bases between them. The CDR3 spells CSVDGGWGGDTEAFF. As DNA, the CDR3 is TGCAGCGTTGATGGGGGATGGGGTGGCGACACTGAAGCTTTCTTT.

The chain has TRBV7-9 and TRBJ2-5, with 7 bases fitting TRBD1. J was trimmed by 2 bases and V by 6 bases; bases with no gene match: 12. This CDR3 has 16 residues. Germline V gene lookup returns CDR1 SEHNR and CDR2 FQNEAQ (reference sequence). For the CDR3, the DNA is TGTGCCAGCAGTCCCCGCCCGGGACAGAAACAAGAGACCCAGTACTTC. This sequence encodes CASSPRPGQKQETQYF.

CDR3 bases: TGTGCCAGCAGCGTAGCCCCAAACAGGGAGGATTCACCCCTCCACTTT. Protein sequence: CASSVAPNREDSPLHF. The chain joins TRBV9 to TRBJ1-6; the D gene is possibly TRBD1 (6 bases). Trimming pared 0 bases from V and 8 bases from J, leaving 15 bases between. There are 16 residues in the CDR3. CDR1 SGDLS and CDR2 YYNGEE come from the germline V gene.

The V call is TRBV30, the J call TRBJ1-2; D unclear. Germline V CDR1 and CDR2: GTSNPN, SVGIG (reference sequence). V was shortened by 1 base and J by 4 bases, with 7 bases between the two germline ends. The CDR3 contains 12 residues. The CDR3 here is CAWSGQLYGYTF. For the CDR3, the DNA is TGTGCCTGGAGTGGGCAGCTCTATGGCTACACCTTC.

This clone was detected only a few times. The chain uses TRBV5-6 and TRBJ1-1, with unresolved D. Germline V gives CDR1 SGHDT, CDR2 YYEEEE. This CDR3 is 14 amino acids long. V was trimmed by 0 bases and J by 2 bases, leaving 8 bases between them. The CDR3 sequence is CASSLESANTEAFF. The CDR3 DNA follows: TGTGCCAGCAGCTTGGAGTCCGCAAACACTGAAGCTTTCTTT.

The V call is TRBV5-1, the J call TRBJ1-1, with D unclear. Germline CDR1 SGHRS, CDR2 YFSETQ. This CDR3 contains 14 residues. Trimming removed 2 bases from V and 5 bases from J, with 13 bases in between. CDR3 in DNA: TGCGCCAGCAGCTTTGAATTGCGGGATACTGAAGCTTTCTTT. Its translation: CASSFELRDTEAFF. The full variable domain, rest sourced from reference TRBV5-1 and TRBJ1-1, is KAGVTQTPRYLIKTRGQQVTLSCSPISGHRSVSWYQQTPGQGLQFLFEYFSETQRNKGNFPGRFSGRQFSNSRSEMNVSTLELGDSALYLCASSFELRDTEAFFGQGTRLTVV.

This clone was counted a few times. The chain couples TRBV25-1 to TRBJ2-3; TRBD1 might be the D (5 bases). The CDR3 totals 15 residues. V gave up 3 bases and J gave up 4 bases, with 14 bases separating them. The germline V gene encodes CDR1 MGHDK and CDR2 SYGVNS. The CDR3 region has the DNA TGTGCCAGCAGTGACTTTTTTGGGGCCTCAGATACGCAGTATTTT. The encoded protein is CASSDFFGASDTQYF. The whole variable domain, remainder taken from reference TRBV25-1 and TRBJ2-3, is EADIYQTPRYLVIGTGKKITLECSQTMGHDKMYWYQQDPGMELHLIHYSYGVNSTEKGDLSSESTVSRIRTEHFPLTLESARPSHTSQYLCASSDFFGASDTQYFGPGTRLTVL.

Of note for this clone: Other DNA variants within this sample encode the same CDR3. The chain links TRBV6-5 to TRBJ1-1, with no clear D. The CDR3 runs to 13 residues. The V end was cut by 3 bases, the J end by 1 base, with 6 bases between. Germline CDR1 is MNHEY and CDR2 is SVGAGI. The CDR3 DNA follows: TGTGCCAGCAGTTATGGCCAGAACACTGAAGCTTTCTTT. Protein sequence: CASSYGQNTEAFF.

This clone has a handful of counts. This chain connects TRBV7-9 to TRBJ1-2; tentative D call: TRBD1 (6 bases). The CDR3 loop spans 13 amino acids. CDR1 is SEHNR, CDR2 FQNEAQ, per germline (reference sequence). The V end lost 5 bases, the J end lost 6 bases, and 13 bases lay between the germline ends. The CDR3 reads CASSPQGHNGYTF. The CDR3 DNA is TGTGCCAGCAGCCCACAGGGCCACAATGGCTACACCTTC.

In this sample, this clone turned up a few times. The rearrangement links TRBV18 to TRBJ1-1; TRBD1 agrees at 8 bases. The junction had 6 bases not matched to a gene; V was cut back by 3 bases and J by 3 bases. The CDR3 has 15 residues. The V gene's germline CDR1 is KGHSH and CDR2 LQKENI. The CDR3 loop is CASSPWTGSDTEAFF. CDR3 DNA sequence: TGTGCCAGCTCACCCTGGACAGGGTCGGACACTGAAGCTTTCTTT. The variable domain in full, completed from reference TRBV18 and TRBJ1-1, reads NAGVMQNPRHLVRRRGQEARLRCSPMKGHSHVYWYRQLPEEGLKFMVYLQKENIIDESGMPKERFSAEFPKEGPSILRIQQVVRGDSAAYFCASSPWTGSDTEAFFGQGTRLTVV.

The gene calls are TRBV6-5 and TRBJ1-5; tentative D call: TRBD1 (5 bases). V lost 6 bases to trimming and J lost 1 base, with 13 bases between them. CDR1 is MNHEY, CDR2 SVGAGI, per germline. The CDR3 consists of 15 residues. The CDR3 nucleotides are TGTGCCAGCAGAAAGACAGTCTCAAGCAATCAGCCCCAGCATTTT. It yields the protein CASRKTVSSNQPQHF.

CDR3 sequence: CASSDRDSYGYTF. CDR3 in DNA: TGTGCCAGCAGCGACCGGGACAGCTATGGCTACACCTTC. The chain employs TRBV9 and TRBJ1-2; the match to TRBD1 covers 7 bases. Germline V lookup: CDR1 SGDLS, CDR2 YYNGEE. The length of the CDR3 is 13 residues. Trimming at V came to 3 bases and at J to 4 bases, leaving 3 bases not matched to a gene.

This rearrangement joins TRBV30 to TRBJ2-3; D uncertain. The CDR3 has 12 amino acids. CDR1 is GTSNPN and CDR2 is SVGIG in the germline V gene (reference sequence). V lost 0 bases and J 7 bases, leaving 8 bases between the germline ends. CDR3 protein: CAWSVTSHTQYF. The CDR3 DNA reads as TGTGCCTGGAGTGTAACATCACATACGCAGTATTTT.

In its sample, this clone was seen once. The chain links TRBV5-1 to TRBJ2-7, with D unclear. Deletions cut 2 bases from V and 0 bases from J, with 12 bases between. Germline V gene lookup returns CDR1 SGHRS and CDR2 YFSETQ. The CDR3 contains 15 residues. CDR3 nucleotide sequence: TGCGCCAGCAGCTTCGGCACTCAGAGCTCCTACGAGCAGTACTTC. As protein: CASSFGTQSSYEQYF.